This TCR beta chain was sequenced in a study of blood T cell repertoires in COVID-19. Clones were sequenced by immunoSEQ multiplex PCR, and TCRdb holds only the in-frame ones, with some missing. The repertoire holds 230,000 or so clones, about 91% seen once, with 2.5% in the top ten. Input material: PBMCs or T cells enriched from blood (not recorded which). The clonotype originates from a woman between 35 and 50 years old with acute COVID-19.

CDR3 sequence: CASKGTGGEQYF. The CDR3 DNA is TGTGCCAGCAAAGGGACGGGAGGGGAGCAGTACTTC. The chain employs TRBV6-5 and TRBJ2-7; 8 bases align to TRBD2. The CDR3 length is 12 residues. Germline V gene data show CDR1 as MNHEY and CDR2 as SVGAGI. V gave up 7 bases and J gave up 7 bases; unmatched junction bases: 6.